This T cell receptor (beta chain) appears in the sequencing data of a study of identical twins. TCRdb recomputed calls from the 5' RACE reads with MiXCR, one row per CDR3 protein. This table has 650,000 to 800,000 distinct CDR3 sequences, over 8.5% appearing once. At least ten counts were recorded for this clonotype. V was pared by 6 bases and J by 0 bases, with 14 bases between. CDR1 and CDR2 from the germline V gene are DFQATT and SNEGSKA (reference sequence). The CDR3 is made up of 14 amino acids. This sample was also put to use in a study of yellow fever vaccine responses in identical twins.

The sequence derives from a woman between 18 and 30 years old in good health. This chain joins TRBV20-1 and TRBJ2-5; D ambiguous. The sequenced sample consisted of PBMCs. As DNA, the CDR3 is TGCAGTGCGCTTAAGCAGGAGTACCAAGAGACCCAGTACTTC. Its protein product is CSALKQEYQETQYF.